The clone carrying this T cell receptor beta chain was counted at least ten times. The antigen remains unidentified. The record originates from a study of T cells in Graves' hyperthyroidism and ophthalmopathy. Looking at the study overall: Peripheral blood sampling occurred at initial diagnosis, before any treatment.

CDR3 length: 15 amino acids. Between the trimmed V and J ends, which lost 1 base and 7 bases, there was a span of 14 bases. Germline CDR1 and CDR2: LGHDT and YNNKEL (reference sequence). TCR beta CDR3 regions were amplified from RNA transcripts. Carried out on the TCR CDR3, a first-round RT-PCR used the HTBI primer set. Via MiXCR, TCRdb re-called the multiplex PCR reads, giving one row per CDR3 protein. The table includes approximately 330,000 distinct CDR3 sequences, 15% to 20% detected once. Newly diagnosed patients aged 18 to 65 had hyperthyroidism of under 2 months' duration. Study-level points and caveats: The majority of expanded thyroid clonotypes above 0.001 also appeared in blood.

What was sequenced was blood. The chain couples TRBV3-1 to TRBJ2-1; D gene unclear. The sequence was collected from a woman between 50 and 59 years old with Graves' hyperthyroidism. The CDR3 protein is CASSQGLPSRNEQFF. DNA of the CDR3: TGTGCCAGCAGCCAAGGTCTGCCTTCTCGGAATGAGCAGTTCTTC.